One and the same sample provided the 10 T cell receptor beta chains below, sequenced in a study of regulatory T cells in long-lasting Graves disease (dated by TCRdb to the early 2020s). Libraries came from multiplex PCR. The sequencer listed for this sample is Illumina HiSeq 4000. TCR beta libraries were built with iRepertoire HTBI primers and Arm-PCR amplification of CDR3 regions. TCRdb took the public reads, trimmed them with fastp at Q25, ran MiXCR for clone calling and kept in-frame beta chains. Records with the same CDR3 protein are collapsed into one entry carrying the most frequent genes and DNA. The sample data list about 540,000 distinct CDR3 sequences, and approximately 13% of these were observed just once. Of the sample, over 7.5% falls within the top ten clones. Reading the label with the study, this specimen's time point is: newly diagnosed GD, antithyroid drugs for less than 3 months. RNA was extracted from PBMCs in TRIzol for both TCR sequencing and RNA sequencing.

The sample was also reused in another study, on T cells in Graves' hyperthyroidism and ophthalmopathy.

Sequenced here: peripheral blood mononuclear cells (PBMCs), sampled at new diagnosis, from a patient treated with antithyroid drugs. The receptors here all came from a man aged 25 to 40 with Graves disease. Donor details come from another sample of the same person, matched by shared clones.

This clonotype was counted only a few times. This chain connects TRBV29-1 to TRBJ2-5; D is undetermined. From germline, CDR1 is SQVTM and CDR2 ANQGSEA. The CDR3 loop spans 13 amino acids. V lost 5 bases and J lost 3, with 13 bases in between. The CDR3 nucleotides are TGCAGCGTTTTACCCGACTGGGAAGAGACCCAGTACTTC. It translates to CSVLPDWEETQYF. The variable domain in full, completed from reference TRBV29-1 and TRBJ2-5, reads SAVISQKPSRDICQRGTSLTIQCQVDSQVTMMFWYRQQPGQSLTLIATANQGSEATYESGFVIDKFPISRPNLTFSTLTVSNMSPEDSSIYLCSVLPDWEETQYFGPGTRLLVL.

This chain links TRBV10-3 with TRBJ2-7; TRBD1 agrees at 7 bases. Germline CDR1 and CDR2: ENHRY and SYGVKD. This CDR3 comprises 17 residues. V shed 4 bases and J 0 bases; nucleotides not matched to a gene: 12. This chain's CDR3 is CAISVFGRDSLSYEQYF. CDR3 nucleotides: TGTGCCATCAGTGTTTTCGGCCGGGACAGCCTCTCCTACGAGCAGTACTTC.

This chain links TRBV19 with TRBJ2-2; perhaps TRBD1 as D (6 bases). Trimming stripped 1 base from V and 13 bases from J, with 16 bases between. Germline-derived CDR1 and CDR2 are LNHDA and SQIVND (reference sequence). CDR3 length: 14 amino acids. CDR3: CASSIGGPVRGLFF. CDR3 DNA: TGTGCCAGTAGTATAGGGGGCCCGGTCAGGGGGCTGTTTTTT. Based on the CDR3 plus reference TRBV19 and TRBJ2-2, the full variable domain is DGGITQSPKYLFRKEGQNVTLSCEQNLNHDAMYWYRQDPGQGLRLIYYSQIVNDFQKGDIAEGYSVSREKKESFPLTVTSAQKNPTAFYLCASSIGGPVRGLFFGEGSRLTVL.

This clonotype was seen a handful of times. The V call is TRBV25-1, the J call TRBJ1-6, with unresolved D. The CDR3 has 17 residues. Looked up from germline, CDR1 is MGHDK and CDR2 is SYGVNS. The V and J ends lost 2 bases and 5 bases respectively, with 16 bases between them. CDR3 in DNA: TGTGCCAGCAGTGAAGGGGTTTTCGGGGTCCATAATTCACCCCTCCACTTT. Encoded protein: CASSEGVFGVHNSPLHF.

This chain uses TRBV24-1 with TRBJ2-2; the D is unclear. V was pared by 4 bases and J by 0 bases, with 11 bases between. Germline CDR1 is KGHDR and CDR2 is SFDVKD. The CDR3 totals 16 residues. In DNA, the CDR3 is TGTGCCACCAGTGACCCCGGGTCAGCGAACACCGGGGAGCTGTTTTTT. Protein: CATSDPGSANTGELFF.

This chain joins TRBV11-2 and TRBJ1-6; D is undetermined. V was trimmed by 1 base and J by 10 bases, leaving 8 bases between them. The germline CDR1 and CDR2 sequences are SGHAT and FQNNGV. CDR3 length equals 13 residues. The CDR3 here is CASSLAPDSPLHF. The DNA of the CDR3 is TGTGCCAGCAGCTTAGCCCCGGACTCACCCCTCCACTTT.

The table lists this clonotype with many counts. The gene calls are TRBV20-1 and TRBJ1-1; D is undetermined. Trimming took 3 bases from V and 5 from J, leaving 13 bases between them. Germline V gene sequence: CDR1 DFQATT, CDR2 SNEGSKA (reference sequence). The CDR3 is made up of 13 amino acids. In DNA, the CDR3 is TGCAGTGCTAGTGAACGGGGTGGTACTGAAGCTTTCTTT. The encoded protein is CSASERGGTEAFF.

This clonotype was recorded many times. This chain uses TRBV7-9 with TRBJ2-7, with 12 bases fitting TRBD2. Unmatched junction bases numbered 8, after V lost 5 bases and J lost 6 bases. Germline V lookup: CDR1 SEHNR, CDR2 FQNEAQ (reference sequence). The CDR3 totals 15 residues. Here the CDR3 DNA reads TGTGCCAGCAGCCCAAGGACTAGCGGGGTGCGCGAGCAGTACTTC. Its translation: CASSPRTSGVREQYF. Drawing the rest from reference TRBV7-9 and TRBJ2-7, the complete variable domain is DTGVSQNPRHKITKRGQNVTFRCDPISEHNRLYWYRQTLGQGPEFLTYFQNEAQLEKSRLLSDRFSAERPKGSFSTLEIQRTEQGDSAMYLCASSPRTSGVREQYFGPGTRLTVT.

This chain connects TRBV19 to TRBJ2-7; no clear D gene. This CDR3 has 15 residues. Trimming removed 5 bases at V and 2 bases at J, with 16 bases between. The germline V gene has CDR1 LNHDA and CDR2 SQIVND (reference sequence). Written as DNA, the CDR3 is TGTGCCAGTAGTCCTTCTTTGTACAGAACCTACGAGCAGTACTTC. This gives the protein CASSPSLYRTYEQYF.

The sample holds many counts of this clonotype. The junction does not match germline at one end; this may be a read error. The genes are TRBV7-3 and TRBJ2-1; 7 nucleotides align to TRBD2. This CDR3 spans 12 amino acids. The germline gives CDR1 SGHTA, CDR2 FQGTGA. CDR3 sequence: CASSLGGSARVF. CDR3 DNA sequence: TGTGCCAGCAGCTTGGGGGGGAGCGCGAGGGTCTTC.